This T cell receptor (beta chain) was recorded in a study of response to subunit inactivated influenza vaccine. Each CDR3 protein gets one entry after TCRdb re-called the RT-PCR reads with MiXCR. The sample has 590,000 or so distinct CDR3 sequences; 13% to 15% are singletons. CDR3 length: 14 amino acids. CDR1 and CDR2 (germline): SGHVS, FNYEAQ. Trimming removed 4 bases from V and 3 bases from J; junction bases left unmatched: 5. In this sample, this clonotype turned up a few times. The TCR sequence derives from a man in his forties or fifties who received an inactivated influenza vaccine. The V gene is TRBV7-6, the J gene TRBJ2-7, with 8 bases that match TRBD2. Sample: PBMCs from blood, taken roughly 2 weeks before vaccination. Written as DNA, the CDR3 is TGTGCCAGCAGCTCGCGGGAGGTCGGCTACGAGCAGTACTTC. It translates to CASSSREVGYEQYF.